This TCR beta chain was observed in a study of identical twins. This CDR3 region has 16 residues. CDR1 KGHDR and CDR2 SFDVKD come from the germline V gene. V lost 4 bases and J 0 bases, leaving 12 bases between the germline ends. MiXCR, run by TCRdb on the 5' RACE reads, gives a single entry per CDR3 protein. This table has about 700,000 distinct CDR3 sequences, 6.1% appearing once. This TCR was recovered from a man younger than 30 in good health. J is TRBJ2-4 and V is TRBV24-1; perhaps TRBD1 as D (5 bases). Specimen: naive T cells sorted from blood. Written as DNA, the CDR3 is TGTGCCACCAGTGACTCGGACACCCTAGCCAAAAACATTCAGTACTTC. Its translation is CATSDSDTLAKNIQYF.